The 20 T cell receptor beta chains in this list originate from one sample, sequenced in a study of T-cell memory formation after mild COVID-19. One entry per CDR3 protein, called by TCRdb with MiXCR from the 5' RACE reads. The data show fewer than 300,000 distinct CDR3 sequences, 15% to 20% seen once. Sequencing was done on a sample of PBMCs or a T cell subset sorted from them (not recorded which). These receptors all stem from a man aged 18-30 years who had mild COVID-19 (a few samples of this study predate the infection). Cell type and time point are not known.

This clonotype showed up just a few times. The chain uses TRBV6-2 or TRBV6-3 and TRBJ1-5; 9 bases map to TRBD1. CDR1 and CDR2 from the germline V gene are MNHEY and SVGEGT. V gave up 8 bases and J gave up 7 bases; unmatched junction bases: 3. This CDR3 is 12 amino acids long. The CDR3 nucleotides are TGTGCCAGCCGGACAGGGGAACAGCCCCAGCATTTT. This encodes CASRTGEQPQHF.

This chain uses TRBV12-3 or TRBV12-4 with TRBJ2-5; TRBD1 might be the D (6 bases). The CDR3 consists of 14 residues. V dropped 7 bases and J dropped 6 bases, with 18 bases sitting between them. The chain's CDR3 is CASTSVQGMKTQYF. The CDR3 bases are TGTGCCAGCACATCGGTGCAGGGGATGAAGACCCAGTACTTC.

V and J are TRBV12-3 or TRBV12-4 and TRBJ2-3; 7 positions match TRBD1. This CDR3 spans 15 amino acids. The junction had 9 bases not matched to a gene; V was cut back by 6 bases and J by 3 bases. DNA of the CDR3: TGTGCCAGCAGACAACAGGGGCTGGGGACAGATACGCAGTATTTT. As protein: CASRQQGLGTDTQYF.

The rearrangement uses TRBV20-1 and TRBJ2-3; TRBD2 matches 9 bases. V was pared by 5 bases and J by 2 bases, with 8 bases of the junction left unmatched. This CDR3 region has 15 residues. Germline V lookup: CDR1 DFQATT, CDR2 SNEGSKA (reference sequence). DNA of the CDR3: TGCAGTGCTCCTCCTAGCGGGGCCTTCACAGATACGCAGTATTTT. Its protein is CSAPPSGAFTDTQYF.

The CDR3 sequence is CASSFGRFTEAFF. The CDR3, as DNA: TGTGCCAGCAGTTTTGGGCGGTTCACTGAAGCTTTCTTT. This chain uses TRBV27 with TRBJ1-1; no firm D call. The CDR3 spans 13 residues. V was cut by 3 bases and J by 4 bases, with 9 bases left in between. Germline CDR1 is MNHEY and CDR2 is SMNVEV (reference sequence).

The genes are TRBV7-6 and TRBJ2-5; 10 nucleotides align to TRBD2. V gave up 2 bases and J gave up 1 base; unmatched junction bases: 4. CDR3 length: 16 residues. Germline CDR1 and CDR2: SGHVS and FNYEAQ. CDR3 sequence: CASSLISSGGQETQYF. The CDR3 nucleotides read TGTGCCAGCAGCTTAATATCTAGCGGGGGCCAAGAGACCCAGTACTTC.

This sequence joins TRBV28 and TRBJ2-7; 12 positions match TRBD1. V trimming: 6 bases; J trimming: 9 bases; junction bases outside the gene matches: 3. This CDR3 region has 12 residues. Germline V gene sequence: CDR1 MDHEN, CDR2 SYDVKM. CDR3 sequence: CASSLGQGAQYV. In DNA form, the CDR3 reads TGTGCCAGCAGCCTGGGACAGGGGGCGCAGTACGTC.

This clonotype was detected a few times. The chain joins TRBV7-9 to TRBJ2-6; TRBD1 might be the D (6 bases). Between the trimmed V and J ends, which lost 7 bases and 0 bases, there was a span of 19 bases. This CDR3 spans 18 amino acids. Germline V gene data show CDR1 as SEHNR and CDR2 as FQNEAQ (reference sequence). Written as DNA, the CDR3 is TGTGCCAGCACCGGCCCGGGACACACCTACTCTGGGGCCAACGTCCTGACTTTC. Amino acids: CASTGPGHTYSGANVLTF.

The chain recombines TRBV6-6 with TRBJ2-1, with unresolved D. The CDR3 has 14 amino acids. Deletions cut 8 bases from V and 3 bases from J, with 14 bases between. Germline CDR1 is MNHNY and CDR2 is SVGAGI (reference sequence). CDR3 in amino acids: CASGLDIYYNEQFF. The CDR3 DNA sequence: TGTGCCAGCGGTCTAGATATCTACTACAATGAGCAGTTCTTC.

This clonotype was seen only a few times. V and J are TRBV5-1 and TRBJ2-6; D remains ambiguous. The CDR3 spans 15 residues. V dropped 0 bases and J dropped 4 bases, with 8 bases sitting between them. CDR1 and CDR2 (germline): SGHRS, YFSETQ. Here the CDR3 DNA reads TGCGCCAGCAGCTTGGACCTGGCCGGGGCCAACGTCCTGACTTTC. As protein: CASSLDLAGANVLTF.

This clonotype showed up just a few times. The chain is built from TRBV4-2 and TRBJ2-1; 7 bases agree with TRBD2. Germline loops: CDR1 LGHNA, CDR2 YNFKEQ. This CDR3 is built from 18 residues. With V trimmed by 0 bases and J by 8 bases, 16 bases remained unmatched. The CDR3 loop is CASSQDATGLRARDEQFF. DNA of the CDR3: TGTGCCAGCAGCCAAGATGCCACGGGACTAAGGGCTCGTGATGAGCAGTTCTTC.

This clonotype was recorded at least ten times. This chain links TRBV6-5 with TRBJ1-4, with D hard to call. Between the trimmed V and J ends, which lost 0 bases and 5 bases, there was a span of 13 bases. This CDR3 comprises 16 residues. CDR1 and CDR2 (germline): MNHEY, SVGAGI. This chain's CDR3 is CASSYSSQPENEKLFF. The DNA for the CDR3 is TGTGCCAGCAGTTACTCGAGCCAGCCGGAGAATGAAAAACTGTTTTTT.

The chain joins TRBV7-2 to TRBJ2-1; D may match TRBD1 or TRBD2 (5 bases each). The CDR3 extends over 15 amino acids. Trimming stripped 8 bases from V and 1 base from J, with 15 bases between. Per germline, CDR1 SGHTA and CDR2 FQGNSA. CDR3 in DNA: TGTGCCAGCCGTACCCAGGGAGTGTCCTACAATGAGCAGTTCTTC. Amino acid sequence: CASRTQGVSYNEQFF.

The chain links TRBV11-2 to TRBJ1-1, with D possibly matching TRBD1 (6 bases). The V end lost 4 bases, the J end lost 0 bases, and 21 bases lay between the germline ends. Germline V gene lookup returns CDR1 SGHAT and CDR2 FQNNGV. This CDR3 is 18 amino acids long. The CDR3 loop reads CASSSPRGGGSMNTEAFF. The CDR3 DNA reads as TGTGCCAGCAGCTCACCAAGGGGGGGAGGTAGCATGAACACTGAAGCTTTCTTT.

The chain employs TRBV20-1 and TRBJ1-2; D is uncertain. The CDR3 is 12 residues long. Germline V CDR1 and CDR2: DFQATT, SNEGSKA (reference sequence). V lost 6 bases and J lost 7, with 15 bases in between. The DNA of the CDR3 is TGCAGTGCCTCGATGGGAGGGATTGGCTACACCTTC. This codes for CSASMGGIGYTF.

This chain joins TRBV25-1 and TRBJ2-5; D unclear. V dropped 2 bases and J dropped 4 bases, with 11 bases sitting between them. Germline CDR1 MGHDK, CDR2 SYGVNS. The CDR3 spans 14 residues. CDR3 DNA sequence: TGTGCCAGCAGTGAAGGTGGGATGGCAGAGACCCAGTACTTC. This translates into CASSEGGMAETQYF.

In its sample, this clonotype was seen a few times. The CDR3 coding sequence is TGCAGTTATCGACTAGCGGGGGGTTTTTACAATGAGCAGTTCTTC. This gives the protein CSYRLAGGFYNEQFF. V gene TRBV20-1 combines with J gene TRBJ2-1, with 13 bases that match TRBD2. The V gene's germline CDR1 is DFQATT and CDR2 SNEGSKA (reference sequence). V trimming: 8 bases; J trimming: 4 bases; junction bases outside the gene matches: 8. This CDR3 is 15 amino acids long.

The V gene is TRBV29-1, the J gene TRBJ2-1, with TRBD2 matching over 9 bases. Germline V gene sequence: CDR1 SQVTM, CDR2 ANQGSEA. The CDR3 covers 16 residues. Trimming removed 3 bases from V and 0 bases from J; junction bases left unmatched: 6. CDR3 sequence (DNA): TGCAGCGTTGAGCCTAGCGGGGAATACTCCTACAATGAGCAGTTCTTC. Its protein is CSVEPSGEYSYNEQFF.

The gene calls are TRBV7-9 and TRBJ1-1, with TRBD1 as a possible D gene (5 bases). The CDR3 contains 13 residues. V dropped 4 bases and J dropped 7 bases, with 13 bases sitting between them. CDR1 is SEHNR and CDR2 is FQNEAQ in the germline V gene (reference sequence). The CDR3 sequence: CASSWGTDYEAFF. The DNA for the CDR3 is TGTGCCAGCAGCTGGGGGACGGACTATGAAGCTTTCTTT.

This clonotype was seen a few times. In DNA, the CDR3 is TGTGCCAGCAGCTTTCTGGTGTACAATGAGCAGTTCTTC. Its translation: CASSFLVYNEQFF. V is TRBV7-2 and J is TRBJ2-1; D is unresolved. Germline V CDR1 and CDR2: SGHTA, FQGNSA. This CDR3 spans 13 amino acids. Deletions cut 3 bases from V and 4 bases from J, with 7 bases between.